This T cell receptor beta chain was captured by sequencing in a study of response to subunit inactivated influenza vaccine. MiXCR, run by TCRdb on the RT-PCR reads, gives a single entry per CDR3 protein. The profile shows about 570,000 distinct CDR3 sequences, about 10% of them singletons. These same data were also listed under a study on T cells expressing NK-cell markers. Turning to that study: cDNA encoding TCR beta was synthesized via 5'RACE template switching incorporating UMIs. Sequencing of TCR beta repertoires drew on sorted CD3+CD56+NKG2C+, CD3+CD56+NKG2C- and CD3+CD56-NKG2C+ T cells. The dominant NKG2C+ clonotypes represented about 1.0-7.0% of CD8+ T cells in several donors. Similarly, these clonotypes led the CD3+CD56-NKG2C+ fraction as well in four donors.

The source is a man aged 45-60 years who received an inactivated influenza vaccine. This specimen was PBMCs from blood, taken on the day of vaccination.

In DNA form, the CDR3 reads TGTGCCAGCAGTTACTCGCGGCGAGTGAGCGGGAGAAGGAACAATGAGCAGTTCTTC. Translation: CASSYSRRVSGRRNNEQFF. The V and J genes are TRBV6-2 or TRBV6-3 and TRBJ2-1, with 8 nucleotides matching TRBD2. The CDR3 length is 19 residues. The germline gives CDR1 MNHEY, CDR2 SVGEGT. The V and J ends lost 0 bases and 5 bases, in that order; junction bases with no gene match: 15.